The 2 T cell receptor beta chains presented below share a single source sample, sequenced in a study of CD8 T cells in Susac syndrome. Random hexamers were used to reverse transcribe the RNA input (about 0.45 to 1 ug). In TCRdb, the immunoSEQ multiplex PCR reads were re-called with MiXCR into one record per CDR3 protein. The sample records 70,000 to 100,000 distinct CDR3 sequences, about 93% being singletons. The specimen was CD8+ T cells from PBMCs. All receptors derive from a human donor in good health.

The rearrangement uses TRBV19 and TRBJ2-3, with D perhaps being TRBD1 or TRBD2 (5 bases each). CDR3 length: 18 amino acids. With 7 bases removed from V and 2 bases from J, the gap between germline ends came to 25 bases. Per the germline V gene, CDR1 is LNHDA and CDR2 is SQIVND (reference sequence). In DNA, the CDR3 is TGTGCCAGTACCGGGACGGTGATCCGGCCGGGCTTCACAGATACGCAGTATTTT. The encoded protein is CASTGTVIRPGFTDTQYF.

This chain uses TRBV14 with TRBJ2-1, with D hard to call. Germline values: CDR1 SGHDN, CDR2 FVKESK. The CDR3 sequence is 13 residues long. V was clipped by 6 bases and J by 5 bases, with 11 bases between them. CDR3 bases: TGTGCCAGCAGAGAGGACGTCCACAATGAGCAGTTCTTC. Translation: CASREDVHNEQFF. Based on the CDR3 plus reference TRBV14 and TRBJ2-1, the full variable domain is EAGVTQFPSHSVIEKGQTVTLRCDPISGHDNLYWYRRVMGKEIKFLLHFVKESKQDESGMPNNRFLAERTGGTYSTLKVQPAELEDSGVYFCASREDVHNEQFFGPGTRLTVL.